These T cell receptor beta chains were read from a single sample in a study of blood T cells in healthy people across ages. Each CDR3 protein gets one entry after TCRdb re-called the 5' RACE reads with MiXCR. Altogether over 600,000 distinct CDR3 sequences are present, around 43% being singletons, with the ten largest covering about 30%. The sequenced sample was blood. These receptor sequences come from a man older than 75 in good health. Each CDR3 is given with its conserved first and last residue. The D gene is left open where the match is weak. A clone size is listed for some rows: how often the clone was seen (once, few, many), or a class if it is expanded.

>.|.|TRBJ1-6|TRBV7-6
TGTGCCAGCAGCCCAGTTGGCGGTGCCTCCTATAATTCACCCCTCCACTTT
CASSPVGGASYNSPLHF
>TRBD2|.|TRBJ2-1|TRBV6-5
TGTGCCAGCAGTCTAGCGGGAGGGAACGATGAGCAGTTCTTC
CASSLAGGNDEQFF
>.|few|TRBJ2-5|TRBV14
TGTGCCAGCAGCCCCCAGAGGGGAAGCCGGGAGACCCAGTACTTC
CASSPQRGSRETQYF
>.|few|TRBJ1-2|TRBV5-1
TGCGCCAGCAGCCCGGGTTATGGGGCTAACTATGGCTACACCTTC
CASSPGYGANYGYTF
>.|.|TRBJ2-5|TRBV7-2
TGTGCCAGCAGCTTAAGTAGTACTAATGAGCAGTACTTC
CASSLSSTNEQYF
>TRBD2|.|TRBJ2-1|TRBV11-2
TGTGCCAGCAGCCAAGGGGGGACTAGCGGGAGTTCCTCCTACAATGAGCAGTTCTTC
CASSQGGTSGSSSYNEQFF
>.|few|TRBJ1-5|TRBV12-3/TRBV12-4
TGTGCCAGCAGTTTGAGGGGGACCGAGCATTTT
CASSLRGTEHF
>.|.|TRBJ1-2|TRBV20-1
TGCAGTGCTAGAGAAATGGGGCGCTATGGCTACACCTTC
CSAREMGRYGYTF
>.|.|TRBJ2-7|TRBV20-1
TGCAGTGCTAGAGAACGGAGCAGCTCCTACGAGCAGTACTTC
CSARERSSSYEQYF
>.|.|TRBJ2-2|TRBV5-1
TGCGCCAGCAGCTTGAAGGACAGTAACACCGGGGAGCTGTTTTTT
CASSLKDSNTGELFF
>TRBD2|many|TRBJ2-5|TRBV20-1
TGCAGTGCTAGAGAAATGGGACTAGCGGGAGATGGAGAGACCCAGTACTTC
CSAREMGLAGDGETQYF
>TRBD1|.|TRBJ2-5|TRBV20-1
TGCAGTGCCGGACAGGGGGCGAATGAGCAGTACTTC
CSAGQGANEQYF
>.|.|TRBJ1-2|TRBV9
TGTGCCAGCAGCCCTCAGGGAGGGCCGGTTTCGGGCTACACCTTC
CASSPQGGPVSGYTF
>.|.|TRBJ2-3|TRBV30
TGTGCCTGGTCAGCCGGGGGAAGAGATACGCAGTATTTT
CAWSAGGRDTQYF
>.|.|TRBJ1-5|TRBV3-1
TGTGCCAGCAGCCAAGGTGGTGAGCCCCAGCATTTT
CASSQGGEPQHF